The T cell receptor beta chain described here comes from a study of blood T cell repertoires in COVID-19. Germline lookup yields CDR1 MNHEY and CDR2 SMNVEV (reference sequence). V lost 5 bases, J lost 8 bases, and 18 bases lay in between. The CDR3 sequence is 14 residues long. The data were produced by immunoSEQ multiplex PCR, yet TCRdb's version contains in-frame clones alone and is incomplete. This sample has a few hundred thousand clones, with roughly 91% found just once. The rearrangement links TRBV27 to TRBJ1-2; D is undetermined. This TCR was recovered from a woman between 45 and 60 years old who had been exposed to COVID-19. Specimen: PBMCs or T cells enriched from blood (not recorded which). CDR3 bases: TGTGCCAGCAGTCGCTCAGAGGGCCGTGAAGGCTACACCTTC. It is translated as CASSRSEGREGYTF.